Sequencing of this TCR beta chain was carried out in a study of shared clonotypes between healthy human individuals. Study context: Three plates were used per donor for CD4 naive, three for CD4 memory, two for CD8 naive and one for CD8 memory.

V lost 0 bases to trimming and J lost 6 bases, with 14 bases between them. CDR1 is GTSNPN and CDR2 is SVGIG in the germline V gene (reference sequence). The CDR3 is 15 residues long. Positively selected for CCR7, the CD45RO-negative cells used as naive CD8 cells excluded terminally differentiated effector memory CD45RA+ cells. On this clone: Its matching antigen is unknown.

Study-wide results and limits: Clonotypes shared by all four donors outscored non-shared clonotypes in generation probability.

Produced via immunoSEQ multiplex PCR; TCRdb's table is partial and in-frame only. The repertoire holds around 640,000 clones, with 90% to 97% as singletons. The clonotype was recovered from a woman in her 30s in good health. The chain is built from TRBV30 and TRBJ2-2; a possible D gene is TRBD1 (5 bases). The sample consisted of naive CD8+ T cells sorted from blood. The CDR3 DNA sequence: TGTGCCTGGAGTGTAGTGCAGTGGGGCCCCGGGGAGCTGTTTTTT. Protein: CAWSVVQWGPGELFF.